The 25 T cell receptor beta chains listed next were all sequenced from one sample in a study of beta chain features in type 1 diabetes. Study results and limitations: Moderate but significant shortening of TCRB CDR3s was recorded in all four CD4+ subsets from Type 1 diabetes patients.

Investigators reverse transcribed all isolated RNA, so they sequenced expressed TCRB transcripts. The repertoire was sequenced with immunoSEQ multiplex PCR; TCRdb's copy has only in-frame clones and lacks some. This sample has 11,000 to 15,000 clones, with more than 55% found just once. For these TCRs, the target antigens are not known. The specimen was stem cell memory CD4+ T cells from blood. These receptors were obtained from a woman between 18 and 30 years old with type 1 diabetes.

The V call is TRBV2, the J call TRBJ1-5; possibly TRBD1 for D (6 bases). Germline assignment: CDR1 SNHLY and CDR2 FYNNEI. V lost 3 bases and J 0 bases, leaving 12 bases between the germline ends. This CDR3 contains 16 residues. CDR3 bases: TGTGCCAGCAGTGAGGACAGCCCATATAGCAATCAGCCCCAGCATTTT. Protein sequence: CASSEDSPYSNQPQHF.

The genes are TRBV2 and TRBJ2-1, with D possibly matching TRBD1 (5 bases). Germline-derived CDR1 and CDR2 are SNHLY and FYNNEI. V was shortened by 5 bases and J by 4 bases, with 9 bases between the two germline ends. The CDR3 contains 13 residues. The CDR3 region is CASSTQGYNEQFF. The CDR3 coding sequence is TGTGCCAGCAGTACGCAGGGATACAATGAGCAGTTCTTC.

The rearrangement joins TRBV4-1 to TRBJ2-3, with 7 bases that match TRBD1. Germline CDR1 is MGHRA and CDR2 is YSYEKL. This CDR3 spans 16 amino acids. With 2 bases clipped from V and 6 bases from J, the junction kept 11 bases outside the gene matches. The DNA of the CDR3 is TGCGCCAGCAGCCAAAGGCGGATGACAGGGATGGATACGCAGTATTTT. Amino acid sequence: CASSQRRMTGMDTQYF.

The V gene is TRBV6-5, the J gene TRBJ1-5, with TRBD1 identical over 7 bases. The germline gives CDR1 MNHEY, CDR2 SVGAGI. Trimming took 4 bases from V and 2 from J; bases not matched to a gene: 5. This CDR3 is 15 amino acids long. In DNA, the CDR3 is TGTGCCAGCAGTTCCGACAGGGCTGGCAATCAGCCCCAGCATTTT. Its protein product is CASSSDRAGNQPQHF.

The chain recombines TRBV29-1 with TRBJ1-2, with a weak D call TRBD1 (5 bases). The ends were cut back, 6 bases at V and 5 bases at J, with 16 bases in the middle. Germline V gene sequence: CDR1 SQVTM, CDR2 ANQGSEA. The CDR3 totals 13 residues. The CDR3 DNA sequence: TGCAGCGTGTGGGGTACAGGCACTTATGGCTACACCTTC. Its protein is CSVWGTGTYGYTF.

This chain joins TRBV15 and TRBJ1-5, with 9 nucleotides matching TRBD1. This CDR3 region has 16 residues. Trimming at V came to 1 base and at J to 6 bases, leaving 7 bases not matched to a gene. The germline gives CDR1 LNHNV, CDR2 YYDKDF (reference sequence). The DNA for the CDR3 is TGTGCCACCAGCAGAGTCCTGGGACAGGGAACTCAGCCCCAGCATTTT. Translated, it gives CATSRVLGQGTQPQHF.

This sequence joins TRBV5-1 and TRBJ2-5; possible D gene TRBD1, 5 bases. V lost 0 bases and J 5 bases, leaving 11 bases between the germline ends. Germline assignment: CDR1 SGHRS and CDR2 YFSETQ. CDR3 size: 14 residues. The CDR3 region is CASSLGQPRETQYF. The CDR3 DNA is TGCGCCAGCAGCTTGGGACAGCCTCGGGAGACCCAGTACTTC.

This chain uses TRBV18 with TRBJ1-5; 7 bases agree with TRBD1. Trimming at V came to 5 bases and at J to 3 bases, leaving 10 bases not matched to a gene. The length of the CDR3 is 16 residues. Germline loops: CDR1 KGHSH, CDR2 LQKENI. The CDR3 spells CASSSTGVSFNQPQHF. The CDR3 DNA reads TGTGCCAGCTCATCCACAGGGGTCTCCTTCAATCAGCCCCAGCATTTT.

DNA for the CDR3: TGTGCCAGCAGTTTATCGTCGCTCCGGGGGACTAGTACCAATGAGCAGTTCTTC. Translating it yields CASSLSSLRGTSTNEQFF. The chain joins TRBV27 to TRBJ2-1; TRBD2 agrees at 8 bases. The V and J ends lost 0 bases and 6 bases, in that order; junction bases with no gene match: 13. The length of the CDR3 is 18 residues. Germline CDR1 reads MNHEY; CDR2 reads SMNVEV (reference sequence).

The chain recombines TRBV9 with TRBJ1-6; D is uncertain. Trimming took 0 bases from V and 6 from J, leaving 10 bases between them. CDR3 length: 15 residues. Germline V gene sequence: CDR1 SGDLS, CDR2 YYNGEE. CDR3 sequence: CASSVEGGGNSPLHF. CDR3 nucleotides: TGTGCCAGCAGCGTAGAGGGAGGCGGTAATTCACCCCTCCACTTT.

The rearrangement uses TRBV9 and TRBJ2-1, with D perhaps TRBD1 (6 bases). V gave up 0 bases and J gave up 7 bases, with 11 bases separating them. The CDR3 has 14 amino acids. Germline loops: CDR1 SGDLS, CDR2 YYNGEE. The CDR3 here is CASSVVGARNEQFF. The CDR3 region has the DNA TGTGCCAGCAGCGTAGTGGGGGCTCGGAATGAGCAGTTCTTC.

The rearrangement joins TRBV4-3 to TRBJ2-2; TRBD1 matches at 8 bases. Germline CDR1 reads LGHNA; CDR2 reads YSLEER. V shed 3 bases and J 6 bases; nucleotides not matched to a gene: 9. There are 16 residues in the CDR3. The CDR3 bases are TGCGCCAGCAGCCAGTTACAGGGGGGAAGTCCCGGGGAGCTGTTTTTT. It specifies CASSQLQGGSPGELFF.

The sample holds one count of this clone. V and J are TRBV7-2 and TRBJ2-1, with TRBD1 identical over 8 bases. V shed 5 bases and J 8 bases; nucleotides not matched to a gene: 8. CDR3 size: 14 residues. The germline V gene encodes CDR1 SGHTA and CDR2 FQGNSA. The CDR3 coding sequence is TGTGCCAGCAGCAACGGCGTACAGGGGGATGAGCAGTTCTTC. Its translation is CASSNGVQGDEQFF.

This chain links TRBV28 with TRBJ2-2; 9 nucleotides match TRBD1. V trimming: 7 bases; J trimming: 1 base; junction bases outside the gene matches: 7. Germline V gene sequence: CDR1 MDHEN, CDR2 SYDVKM. There are 16 residues in the CDR3. CDR3 sequence reads: CASIPGTGRNTGELFF. In nucleotides, the CDR3 is TGTGCCAGCATCCCCGGGACAGGGAGGAACACCGGGGAGCTGTTTTTT.

This clone was seen a handful of times. CDR3 sequence reads: CAISPGTGYRETQYF. The CDR3, as DNA: TGTGCCATCAGTCCCGGGACAGGGTATAGAGAGACCCAGTACTTC. The chain uses TRBV10-3 and TRBJ2-5, with 9 nucleotides matching TRBD1. This CDR3 has 15 amino acids. Trimming at V came to 5 bases and at J to 4 bases, leaving 8 bases not matched to a gene. The germline V gene has CDR1 ENHRY and CDR2 SYGVKD.

V is TRBV7-9 and J is TRBJ1-5; D ambiguous. The CDR3 has 13 amino acids. The germline V gene encodes CDR1 SEHNR and CDR2 FQNEAQ (reference sequence). Deletions cut 1 base from V and 7 bases from J, with 8 bases between. The CDR3 DNA sequence: TGTGCCAGCAGCTTAGGTAGCGGCCAGCCCCAGCATTTT. Its protein product is CASSLGSGQPQHF.

The V gene is TRBV27, the J gene TRBJ2-1; 9 bases align to TRBD2. There are 18 residues in the CDR3. The germline gives CDR1 MNHEY, CDR2 SMNVEV (reference sequence). V shed 5 bases, J shed 5 bases, and the junction held 16 bases outside the gene matches. The DNA for the CDR3 is TGTGCCAGCAGTGCCCCGCTCACCGGGACTAGCCTGAACAATGAGCAGTTCTTC. It yields the protein CASSAPLTGTSLNNEQFF.

This chain uses TRBV11-1 with TRBJ1-1; TRBD1 aligns across 10 bases. V was pared by 5 bases and J by 2 bases, with 5 bases of the junction left unmatched. Germline assignment: CDR1 SGHAT and CDR2 FQDESV (reference sequence). This CDR3 contains 15 residues. The CDR3 loop is CASSTRTGGNTEAFF. Written as DNA, the CDR3 is TGTGCCAGCAGCACAAGGACAGGGGGTAACACTGAAGCTTTCTTT.

This clone was seen only a few times. The rearrangement uses TRBV5-1 and TRBJ2-5; the D is unclear. The germline V gene has CDR1 SGHRS and CDR2 YFSETQ. CDR3 length equals 11 residues. Trimming cost V 4 bases and J 2 bases, with 3 bases left between them. CDR3 sequence reads: CASSLQETQYF. In DNA, the CDR3 is TGCGCCAGCAGCCTGCAAGAGACCCAGTACTTC.

The V and J genes are TRBV18 and TRBJ2-3; the match to TRBD2 covers 14 bases. This CDR3 is built from 16 residues. With 4 bases clipped from V and 4 bases from J, the junction kept 4 bases outside the gene matches. Germline V gene lookup returns CDR1 KGHSH and CDR2 LQKENI. The CDR3 sequence is CASSRGTSGRSDTQYF. Here the CDR3 DNA reads TGTGCCAGCTCACGGGGGACTAGCGGGAGATCAGATACGCAGTATTTT.

In DNA form, the CDR3 reads TGTGCCAGCAGCCAAGAATACTGGACAGGGGATTCTGGAAACACCATATATTTT. Protein: CASSQEYWTGDSGNTIYF. The chain is built from TRBV4-2 and TRBJ1-3; TRBD1 agrees at 9 bases. Looked up from germline, CDR1 is LGHNA and CDR2 is YNFKEQ. The CDR3 covers 18 residues. V lost 0 bases and J lost 1; bases outside the gene matches: 7.

The CDR3 loop reads CASSLIGGTEAFF. The CDR3, as DNA: TGCGCCAGCAGCTTGATCGGAGGGACTGAAGCTTTCTTT. The chain uses TRBV5-1 and TRBJ1-1; no clear D gene. Germline V lookup: CDR1 SGHRS, CDR2 YFSETQ. The V end was cut by 1 base, the J end by 5 bases, with 9 bases between. The CDR3 is 13 amino acids.

The chain joins TRBV6-6 to TRBJ1-1; D perhaps matches TRBD1 (5 bases). CDR3 length: 16 residues. The ends were cut back, 8 bases at V and 4 bases at J, with 23 bases in the middle. Germline-derived CDR1 and CDR2 are MNHNY and SVGAGI (reference sequence). In DNA form, the CDR3 reads TGTGCCAGCTATTCGCATGGCCAGGGTTCGCCCACTGAAGCTTTCTTT. It specifies CASYSHGQGSPTEAFF.

This clone appeared once. The chain links TRBV15 to TRBJ1-5, with TRBD1 matching 7 bases. The germline gives CDR1 LNHNV, CDR2 YYDKDF (reference sequence). The J segment lost 1 base and the V segment lost 1 base, leaving 7 bases of the junction unmatched. The CDR3 extends over 17 amino acids. Written as DNA, the CDR3 is TGTGCCACCAGCAGAGGAGGAGGGGGCCCGAGCAATCAGCCCCAGCATTTT. Amino acids: CATSRGGGGPSNQPQHF.

The chain is built from TRBV27 and TRBJ2-7; 16 nucleotides match TRBD2. Per the germline V gene, CDR1 is MNHEY and CDR2 is SMNVEV (reference sequence). This CDR3 has 15 amino acids. V was pared by 6 bases and J by 4 bases, with 3 bases of the junction left unmatched. The CDR3 DNA reads TGTGCCAGCAGGCCGGGACTAGCGGGGGGGTACGAGCAGTACTTC. It is translated as CASRPGLAGGYEQYF.